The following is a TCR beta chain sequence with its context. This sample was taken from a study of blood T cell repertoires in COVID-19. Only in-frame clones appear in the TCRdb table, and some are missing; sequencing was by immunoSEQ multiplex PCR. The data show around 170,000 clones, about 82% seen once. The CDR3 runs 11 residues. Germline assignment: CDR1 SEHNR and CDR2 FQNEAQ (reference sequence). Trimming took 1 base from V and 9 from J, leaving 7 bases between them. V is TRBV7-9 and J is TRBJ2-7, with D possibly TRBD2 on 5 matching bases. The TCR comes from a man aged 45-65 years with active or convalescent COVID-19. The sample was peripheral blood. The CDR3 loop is CASSLEGGQYF. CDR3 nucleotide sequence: TGTGCCAGCAGCTTAGAAGGAGGGCAGTACTTC.